This record looks at one T cell receptor beta chain sequence and its context. Its antigen is not known. The V gene's germline CDR1 is SGHVS and CDR2 FQNEAQ. The CDR3 extends over 16 amino acids. V was trimmed by 1 base and J by 6 bases, leaving 15 bases between them. The record originates from a study of T cell responses to AZD1222 COVID-19 vaccine. The table came from immunoSEQ multiplex PCR; TCRdb's copy has only in-frame clones and leaves some out. This sample yields approximately 140,000 clones, of which around 89% are seen a single time; approximately 3.1% belongs to the top ten. Findings of the study overall: Donors were mostly white British, more females; clonal diversity possibly underestimated. Across spike, vaccine-associated CD4 TCRs were found, dominant at 160-218 and 743-854.

This sample comprised peripheral blood, obtained on day 0 of AZD1222 vaccination. The chain uses TRBV7-8 and TRBJ2-2; D could derive from TRBD1 or TRBD2 (5 bases each). The source is an adult in good health. This CDR3 is CASSLGPGRDAGELFF. Here the CDR3 DNA reads TGTGCCAGCAGCTTAGGGCCGGGACGGGACGCCGGGGAGCTGTTTTTT.